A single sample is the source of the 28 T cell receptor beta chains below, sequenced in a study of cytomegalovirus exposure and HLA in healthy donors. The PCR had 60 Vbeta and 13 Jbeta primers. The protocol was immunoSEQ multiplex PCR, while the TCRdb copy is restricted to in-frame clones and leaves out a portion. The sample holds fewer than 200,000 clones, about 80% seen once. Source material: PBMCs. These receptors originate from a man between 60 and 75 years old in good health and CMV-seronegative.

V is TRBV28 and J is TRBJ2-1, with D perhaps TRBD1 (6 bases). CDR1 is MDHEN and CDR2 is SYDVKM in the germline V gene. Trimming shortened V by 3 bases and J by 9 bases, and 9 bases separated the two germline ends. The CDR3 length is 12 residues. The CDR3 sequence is CASSLNRAEQFF. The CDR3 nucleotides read TGTGCCAGCAGTTTGAACAGGGCTGAGCAGTTCTTC.

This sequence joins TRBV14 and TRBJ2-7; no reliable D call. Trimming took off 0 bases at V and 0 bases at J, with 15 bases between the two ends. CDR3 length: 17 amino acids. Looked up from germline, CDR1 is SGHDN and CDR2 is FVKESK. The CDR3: CASSQDPRLQNSYEQYF. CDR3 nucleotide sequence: TGTGCCAGCAGCCAAGATCCACGCCTGCAGAACTCCTACGAGCAGTACTTC.

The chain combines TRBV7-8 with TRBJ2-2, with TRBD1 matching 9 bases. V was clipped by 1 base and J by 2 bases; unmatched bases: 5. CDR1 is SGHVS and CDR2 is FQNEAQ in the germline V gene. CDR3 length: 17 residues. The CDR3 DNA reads TGTGCCAGCAGCTTAGTTAGGACAGGGGACAACACCGGGGAGCTGTTTTTT. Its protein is CASSLVRTGDNTGELFF. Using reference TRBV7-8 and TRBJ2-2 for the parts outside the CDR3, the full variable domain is GAGVSQSPRYKVAKRGQDVALRCDPISGHVSLFWYQQALGQGPEFLTYFQNEAQLDKSGLPSDRFFAERPEGSVSTLKIQRTQQEDSAVYLCASSLVRTGDNTGELFFGEGSRLTVL.

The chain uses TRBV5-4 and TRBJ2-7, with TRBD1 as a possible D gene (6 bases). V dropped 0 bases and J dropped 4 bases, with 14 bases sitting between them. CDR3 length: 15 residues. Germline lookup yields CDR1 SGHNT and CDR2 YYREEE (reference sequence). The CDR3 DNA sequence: TGTGCCAGCAGCTTGGTTGGGGGCGGTGGGTACGAGCAGTACTTC. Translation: CASSLVGGGGYEQYF.

CDR3 coding DNA: TGCGCCAGCAGCCGGCCCACCGGGGAGCTGTTTTTT. Amino acids: CASSRPTGELFF. The chain uses TRBV4-1 and TRBJ2-2, with D unclear. The CDR3 is 12 amino acids. The germline V gene encodes CDR1 MGHRA and CDR2 YSYEKL. The germline V and J ends were trimmed by 4 bases and 4 bases, with 4 bases remaining between them.

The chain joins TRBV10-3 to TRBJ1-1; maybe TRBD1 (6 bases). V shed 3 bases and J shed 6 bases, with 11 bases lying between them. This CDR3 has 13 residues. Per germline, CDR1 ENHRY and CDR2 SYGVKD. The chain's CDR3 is CAISEQGYAEAFF. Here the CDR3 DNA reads TGTGCCATCAGTGAACAGGGATACGCTGAAGCTTTCTTT.

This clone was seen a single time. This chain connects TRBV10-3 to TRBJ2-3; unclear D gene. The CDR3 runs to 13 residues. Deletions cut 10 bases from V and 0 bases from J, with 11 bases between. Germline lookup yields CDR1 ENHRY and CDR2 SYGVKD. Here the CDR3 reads CATISTSTDTQYF. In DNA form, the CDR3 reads TGTGCCACAATATCTACTAGCACAGATACGCAGTATTTT.

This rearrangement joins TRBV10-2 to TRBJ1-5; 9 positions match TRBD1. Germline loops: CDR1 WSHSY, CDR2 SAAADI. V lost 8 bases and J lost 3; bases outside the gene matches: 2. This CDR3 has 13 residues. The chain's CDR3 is CASGDRVNQPQHF. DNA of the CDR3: TGCGCCAGCGGGGACAGGGTCAATCAGCCCCAGCATTTT.

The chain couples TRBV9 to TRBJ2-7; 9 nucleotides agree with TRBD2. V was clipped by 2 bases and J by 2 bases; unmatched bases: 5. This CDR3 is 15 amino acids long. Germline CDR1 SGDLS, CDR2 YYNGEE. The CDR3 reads CASSVGSGGPYEQYF. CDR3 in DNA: TGTGCCAGCAGCGTGGGTAGCGGGGGTCCCTACGAGCAGTACTTC.

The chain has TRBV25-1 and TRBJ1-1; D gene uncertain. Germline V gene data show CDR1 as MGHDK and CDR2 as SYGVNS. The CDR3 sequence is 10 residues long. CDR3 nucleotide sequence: TGTGCATGTGAGTCGGAGAAAGCTTTCTTT. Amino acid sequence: CACESEKAFF.

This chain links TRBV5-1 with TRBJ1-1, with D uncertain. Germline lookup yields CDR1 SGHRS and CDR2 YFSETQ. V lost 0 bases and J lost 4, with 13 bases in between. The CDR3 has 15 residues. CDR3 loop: CASSLDGQIGTEAFF. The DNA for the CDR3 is TGCGCCAGCAGCTTGGATGGGCAGATTGGCACTGAAGCTTTCTTT. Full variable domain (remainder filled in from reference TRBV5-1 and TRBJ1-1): KAGVTQTPRYLIKTRGQQVTLSCSPISGHRSVSWYQQTPGQGLQFLFEYFSETQRNKGNFPGRFSGRQFSNSRSEMNVSTLELGDSALYLCASSLDGQIGTEAFFGQGTRLTVV.

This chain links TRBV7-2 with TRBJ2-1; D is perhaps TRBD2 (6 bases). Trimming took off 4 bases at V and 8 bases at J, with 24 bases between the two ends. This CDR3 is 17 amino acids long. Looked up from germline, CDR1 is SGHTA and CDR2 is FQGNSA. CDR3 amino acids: CASSSFTGEVLVDEQFF. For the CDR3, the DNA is TGTGCCAGCAGCTCCTTTACGGGGGAAGTACTTGTCGATGAGCAGTTCTTC.

The CDR3 bases are TGTGCCAGCAGTGACCACCCCAGGGCCCCGACAGATACGCAGTATTTT. Protein: CASSDHPRAPTDTQYF. The chain couples TRBV6-4 to TRBJ2-3, with a tentative D call TRBD1 (5 bases). There are 16 residues in the CDR3. Trimming took off 2 bases at V and 3 bases at J, with 15 bases between the two ends. Germline lookup yields CDR1 MRHNA and CDR2 SNTAGT.

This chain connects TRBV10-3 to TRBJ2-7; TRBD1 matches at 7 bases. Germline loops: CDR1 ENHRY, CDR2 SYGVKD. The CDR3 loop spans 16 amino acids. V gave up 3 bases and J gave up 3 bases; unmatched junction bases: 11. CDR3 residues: CAISEGTVAPLYEQYF. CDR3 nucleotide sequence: TGTGCCATCAGTGAAGGGACAGTAGCACCGCTCTACGAGCAGTACTTC.

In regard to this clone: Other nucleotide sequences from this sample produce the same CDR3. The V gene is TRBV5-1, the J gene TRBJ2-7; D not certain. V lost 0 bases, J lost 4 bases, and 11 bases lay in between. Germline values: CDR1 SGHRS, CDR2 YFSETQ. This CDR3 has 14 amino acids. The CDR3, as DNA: TGCGCCAGCAGCTTGGCAGGCACCAATTACGAGCAGTACTTC. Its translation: CASSLAGTNYEQYF.

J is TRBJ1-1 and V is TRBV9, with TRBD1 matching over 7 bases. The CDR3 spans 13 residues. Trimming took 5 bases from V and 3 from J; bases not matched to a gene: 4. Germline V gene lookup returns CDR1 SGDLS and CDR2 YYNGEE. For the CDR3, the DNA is TGTGCCAGCAGGACAGGGACGGACACTGAAGCTTTCTTT. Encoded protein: CASRTGTDTEAFF.

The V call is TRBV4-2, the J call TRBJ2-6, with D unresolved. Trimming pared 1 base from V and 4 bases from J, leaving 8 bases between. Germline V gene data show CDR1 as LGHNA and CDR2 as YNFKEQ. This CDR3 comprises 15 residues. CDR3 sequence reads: CASSQASSGANVLTF. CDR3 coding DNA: TGTGCCAGCAGCCAAGCGAGCTCCGGGGCCAACGTCCTGACTTTC.

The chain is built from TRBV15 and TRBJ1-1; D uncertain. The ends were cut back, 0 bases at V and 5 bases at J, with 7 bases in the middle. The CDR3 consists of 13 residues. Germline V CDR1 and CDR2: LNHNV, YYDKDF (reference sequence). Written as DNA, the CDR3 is TGTGCCACCAGCAGAGATACGGAGACTGAAGCTTTCTTT. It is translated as CATSRDTETEAFF.

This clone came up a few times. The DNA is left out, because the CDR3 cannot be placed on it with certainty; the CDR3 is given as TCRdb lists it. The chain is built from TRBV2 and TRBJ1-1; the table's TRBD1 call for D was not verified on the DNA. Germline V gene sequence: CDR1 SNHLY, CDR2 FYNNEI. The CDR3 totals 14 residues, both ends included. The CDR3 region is CASILGTGGTEAFF.

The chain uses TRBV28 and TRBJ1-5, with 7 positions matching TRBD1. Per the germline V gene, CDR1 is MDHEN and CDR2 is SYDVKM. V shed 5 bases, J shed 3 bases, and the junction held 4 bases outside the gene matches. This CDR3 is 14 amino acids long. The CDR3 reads CASSDTGDNQPQHF. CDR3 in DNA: TGTGCCAGCAGTGATACAGGGGACAATCAGCCCCAGCATTTT.

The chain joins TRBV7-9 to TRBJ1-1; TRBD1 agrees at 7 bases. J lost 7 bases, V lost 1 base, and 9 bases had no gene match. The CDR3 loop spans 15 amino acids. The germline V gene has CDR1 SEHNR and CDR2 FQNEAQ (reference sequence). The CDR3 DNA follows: TGTGCCAGCAGCTTAGGGGGGCTCCGGGACAGTGAAGCTTTCTTT. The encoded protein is CASSLGGLRDSEAFF.

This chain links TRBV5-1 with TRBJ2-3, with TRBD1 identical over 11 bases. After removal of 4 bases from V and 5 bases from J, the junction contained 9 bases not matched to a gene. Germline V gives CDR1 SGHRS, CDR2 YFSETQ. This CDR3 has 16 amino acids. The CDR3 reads CASSPGQGDWGDTQYF. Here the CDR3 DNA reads TGCGCCAGCAGCCCGGGACAGGGGGACTGGGGAGATACGCAGTATTTT.

The CDR3 protein is CASSWTAGDQDTQYF. In DNA, the CDR3 is TGCGCCAGCAGCTGGACAGCGGGAGATCAAGATACGCAGTATTTT. The chain employs TRBV5-1 and TRBJ2-3; the match to TRBD2 covers 8 bases. Trimming cost V 3 bases and J 5 bases; bases outside gene matches: 8. The CDR3 is made up of 15 amino acids. From germline, CDR1 is SGHRS and CDR2 YFSETQ.

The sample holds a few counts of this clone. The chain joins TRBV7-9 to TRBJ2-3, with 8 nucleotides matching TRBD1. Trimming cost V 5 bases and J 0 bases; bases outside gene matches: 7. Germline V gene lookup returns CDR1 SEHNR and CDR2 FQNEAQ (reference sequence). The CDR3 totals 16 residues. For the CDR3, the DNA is TGTGCCAGCAGCCACGGGACAGGCCTAAGCACAGATACGCAGTATTTT. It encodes CASSHGTGLSTDTQYF. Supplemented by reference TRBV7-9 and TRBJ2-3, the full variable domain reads DTGVSQNPRHKITKRGQNVTFRCDPISEHNRLYWYRQTLGQGPEFLTYFQNEAQLEKSRLLSDRFSAERPKGSFSTLEIQRTEQGDSAMYLCASSHGTGLSTDTQYFGPGTRLTVL.

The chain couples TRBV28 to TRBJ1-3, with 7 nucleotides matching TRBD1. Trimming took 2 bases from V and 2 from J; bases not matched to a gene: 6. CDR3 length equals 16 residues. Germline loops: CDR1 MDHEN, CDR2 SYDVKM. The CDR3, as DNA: TGTGCCAGCAGTTTAGTGACAGGGTCGGCTGGAAACACCATATATTTT. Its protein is CASSLVTGSAGNTIYF. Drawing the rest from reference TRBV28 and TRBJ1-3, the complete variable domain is DVKVTQSSRYLVKRTGEKVFLECVQDMDHENMFWYRQDPGLGLRLIYFSYDVKMKEKGDIPEGYSVSREKKERFSLILESASTNQTSMYLCASSLVTGSAGNTIYFGEGSWLTVV.

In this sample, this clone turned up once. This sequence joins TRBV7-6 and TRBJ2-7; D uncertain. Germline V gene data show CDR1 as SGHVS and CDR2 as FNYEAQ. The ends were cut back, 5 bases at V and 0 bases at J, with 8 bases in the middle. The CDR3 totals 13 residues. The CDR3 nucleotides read TGTGCCAGCAGCCACCCGAGCTCCTACGAGCAGTACTTC. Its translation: CASSHPSSYEQYF.

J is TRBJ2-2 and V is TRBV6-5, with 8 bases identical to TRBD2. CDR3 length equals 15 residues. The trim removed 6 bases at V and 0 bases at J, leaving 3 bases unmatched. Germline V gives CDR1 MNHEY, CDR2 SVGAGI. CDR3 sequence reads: CASRALAANTGELFF. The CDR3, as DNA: TGTGCCAGCAGAGCACTAGCGGCGAACACCGGGGAGCTGTTTTTT.

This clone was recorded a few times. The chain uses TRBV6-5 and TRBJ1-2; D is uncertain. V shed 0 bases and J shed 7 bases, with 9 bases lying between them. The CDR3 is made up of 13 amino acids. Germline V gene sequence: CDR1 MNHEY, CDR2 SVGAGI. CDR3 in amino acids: CASSYSKERGYTF. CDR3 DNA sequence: TGTGCCAGCAGTTACTCGAAGGAGCGTGGCTACACCTTC.